One T cell receptor (beta chain) is described in this entry. The method was immunoSEQ multiplex PCR; TCRdb's version includes in-frame clones alone and lacks a portion of them. The table records approximately 77,000 clones, approximately 85% of them present only once. The CDR3 loop spans 14 amino acids. Germline V CDR1 and CDR2: LGHDT, YNNKEL (reference sequence). V was clipped by 4 bases and J by 6 bases, with 12 bases between them. The sample originates from a study of T cell responses to AZD1222 COVID-19 vaccine. The source material was peripheral blood, sampled 28 days after the second AZD1222 dose. This sequence joins TRBV3-1 (or the pseudogene TRBV3-2) and TRBJ1-4; no firm D call. This TCR was sampled from an adult who received the AZD1222 COVID-19 vaccine. In nucleotides, the CDR3 is TGTGCCAGCAGCCCCCTCGGGCGCGATGAAAAACTGTTTTTT. Its translation is CASSPLGRDEKLFF.